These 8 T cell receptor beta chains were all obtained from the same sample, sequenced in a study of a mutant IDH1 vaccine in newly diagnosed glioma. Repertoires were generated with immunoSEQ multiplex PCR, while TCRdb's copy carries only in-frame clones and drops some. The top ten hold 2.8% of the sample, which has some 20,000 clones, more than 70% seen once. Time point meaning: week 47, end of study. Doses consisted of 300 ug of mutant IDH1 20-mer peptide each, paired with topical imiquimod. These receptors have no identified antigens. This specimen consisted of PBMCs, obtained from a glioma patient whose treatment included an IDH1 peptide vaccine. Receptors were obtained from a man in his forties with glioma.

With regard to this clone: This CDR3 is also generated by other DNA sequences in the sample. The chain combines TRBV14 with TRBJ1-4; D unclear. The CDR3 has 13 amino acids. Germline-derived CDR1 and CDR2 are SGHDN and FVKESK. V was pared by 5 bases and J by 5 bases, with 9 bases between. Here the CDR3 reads CASSRGLNEKLFF. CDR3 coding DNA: TGTGCCAGCAGCAGAGGCCTGAATGAAAAACTGTTTTTT. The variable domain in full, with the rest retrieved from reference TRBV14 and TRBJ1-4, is EAGVTQFPSHSVIEKGQTVTLRCDPISGHDNLYWYRRVMGKEIKFLLHFVKESKQDESGMPNNRFLAERTGGTYSTLKVQPAELEDSGVYFCASSRGLNEKLFFGSGTQLSVL.

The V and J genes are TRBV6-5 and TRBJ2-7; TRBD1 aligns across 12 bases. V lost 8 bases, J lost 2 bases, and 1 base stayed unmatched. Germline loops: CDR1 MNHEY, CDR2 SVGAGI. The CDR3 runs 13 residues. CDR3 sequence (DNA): TGTGCCAGCGGGACAGGGGGCCCCTACGAGCAGTACTTC. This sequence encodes CASGTGGPYEQYF.

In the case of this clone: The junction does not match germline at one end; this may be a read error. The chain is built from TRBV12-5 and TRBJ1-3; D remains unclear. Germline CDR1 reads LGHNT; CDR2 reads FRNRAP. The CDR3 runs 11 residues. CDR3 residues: CASGLGITIYF. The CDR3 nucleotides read TGTGCTAGTGGTTTGGGAATCACCATATATTTT.

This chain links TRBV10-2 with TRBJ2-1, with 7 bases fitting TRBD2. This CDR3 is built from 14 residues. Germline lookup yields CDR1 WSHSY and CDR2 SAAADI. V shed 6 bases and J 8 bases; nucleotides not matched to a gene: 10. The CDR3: CASRLAPNVDEQFF. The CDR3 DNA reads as TGCGCCAGCAGACTAGCGCCAAATGTGGATGAGCAGTTCTTC.

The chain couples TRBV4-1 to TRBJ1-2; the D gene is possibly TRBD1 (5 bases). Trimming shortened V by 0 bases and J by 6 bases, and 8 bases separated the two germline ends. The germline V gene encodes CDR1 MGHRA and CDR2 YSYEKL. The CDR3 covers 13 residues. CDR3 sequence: CASSQDAGNGYTF. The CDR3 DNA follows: TGCGCCAGCAGCCAAGATGCAGGGAATGGCTACACCTTC.

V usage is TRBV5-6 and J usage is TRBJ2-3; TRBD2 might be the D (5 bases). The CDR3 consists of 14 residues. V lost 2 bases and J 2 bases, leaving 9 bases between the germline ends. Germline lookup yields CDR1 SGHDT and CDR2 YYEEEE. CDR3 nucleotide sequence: TGTGCCAGCAGCTTAGCGAGGGTCACAGATACGCAGTATTTT. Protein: CASSLARVTDTQYF.

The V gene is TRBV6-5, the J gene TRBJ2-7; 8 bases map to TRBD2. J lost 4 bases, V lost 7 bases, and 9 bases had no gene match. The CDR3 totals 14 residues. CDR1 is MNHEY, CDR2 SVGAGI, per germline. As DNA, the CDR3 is TGTGCCAGCAAGGGATCGGGACTAGTATACGAGCAGTACTTC. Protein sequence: CASKGSGLVYEQYF.

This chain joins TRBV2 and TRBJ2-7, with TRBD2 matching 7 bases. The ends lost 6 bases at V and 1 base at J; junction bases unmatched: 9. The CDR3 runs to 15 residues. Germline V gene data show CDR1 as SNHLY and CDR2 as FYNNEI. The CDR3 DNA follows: TGTGCCAGCAGGGAACCTAGCGGTTCTTCCTACGAGCAGTACTTC. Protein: CASREPSGSSYEQYF.